This TCR beta chain was observed in a study of T cells expressing NK-cell markers. General study findings and limits: Dominance of the CD3+CD56-NKG2C+ fraction by these clonotypes also held in several donors. Dominant NKG2C+ clonotypes in roughly 6 donors made up roughly 1.0-7.0% of CD8+ T cells.

As for this clonotype: No antigen is known for it.

The CDR3 is made up of 17 amino acids. In germline, CDR1 is MNHNS, CDR2 SASEGT. The TCR beta cDNA came from 5'RACE template switching with UMIs. TCRdb re-called the 5' RACE reads and catalogs CDR3 proteins one per entry, DNA excluded. The listing contains 150,000 to 180,000 distinct CDR3 sequences. The V call is TRBV6-1, the J call TRBJ2-5; TCRdb's D call, TRBD1, is unchecked because there is no DNA. The specimen was blood T cells: a sorted CD56 or NKG2C T cell subset, CD4+ or CD8+ T cells, or bulk PBMC T cells (not recorded which). The clonotype was recovered from a woman in her forties or fifties in good health. The CDR3 reads CASSPTRGAAQLETQYF.